The entry that follows covers one T cell receptor (beta chain) sequence. Repertoires were generated with immunoSEQ multiplex PCR, while TCRdb's copy carries only in-frame clones and drops some. The sample holds a few hundred thousand clones, about 88% seen once. The CDR3 is made up of 19 amino acids. Looked up from germline, CDR1 is SGHTA and CDR2 is FQGTGA. V was pared by 2 bases and J by 2 bases, with 13 bases of the junction left unmatched. The data are from a study of blood T cell repertoires in COVID-19. The TCR comes from a man between 60 and 70 years old who had recovered from COVID-19. The sequencing sample was made of peripheral blood. The gene calls are TRBV7-3 and TRBJ2-3; 10 positions match TRBD2. This CDR3 reads CASSLVRLAGALNTDTQYF. The CDR3 DNA is TGTGCCAGCAGCTTAGTGCGTCTAGCGGGGGCCCTAAACACAGATACGCAGTATTTT.